This T cell receptor (beta chain) came from a study of CD4+ T cells in melanoma. Study-wide results and caveats: CD8+ T cell, macrophage and B cell function reportedly correlated with neoantigen-specific CD4+ T cells. Reportedly, melanoma neoantigen-specific CD4+ T cells showed varied differentiation states.

Germline lookup yields CDR1 SSHAT and CDR2 FNYEAQ (reference sequence). The CDR3 has 18 amino acids. By sample share, this clone is medium-sized (0.01 to 0.1%). Its antigen is not identified. One junction end disagrees with the germline gene, perhaps due to a read error. The assay was immunoSEQ multiplex PCR, and TCRdb's table has in-frame clones only and misses some. This sample has about 6,700 clones, with 60% to 70% found just once. This TCR was sampled from a human donor with melanoma. The sample was cells from a culture (not recorded whether cultured in vitro). The chain employs TRBV7-7 and TRBJ2-5; 13 nucleotides match TRBD2. Here the CDR3 reads CASSEGLAGFLLEETQYF. The CDR3 bases are TGTGCTAGCAGCGAGGGACTAGCGGGGTTCTTACTTGAAGAGACCCAGTACTTC. Combining the CDR3 with reference TRBV7-7 and TRBJ2-5 gives the whole variable domain GAGVSQSPRYKVTKRGQDVTLRCDPISSHATLYWYQQALGQGPEFLTYFNYEAQPDKSGLPSDRFSAERPEGSISTLTIQRTEQRDSAMYRCASSEGLAGFLLEETQYFGPGTRLLVL.